This is a list of T cell receptor beta chains from one sample in a study of blood T cell repertoires in COVID-19. Only in-frame clones appear in the TCRdb table, and some are missing; sequencing was by immunoSEQ multiplex PCR. Among some 290,000 clones, roughly nine tenths were seen once, and the ten largest hold roughly 12%. Specimen: peripheral blood. The receptors here all came from a woman in her 30s with COVID-19, enrolled during active disease. CDR3s include the opening cysteine and the closing phenylalanine or tryptophan. D genes are given only for firm matches. A row's size may be missing; if present it is once, few, many or a size class.

CDR3 protein,CDR3 DNA,D gene,clone size,V gene,J gene
CASSLGAGHYEQYF,TGTGCCAGCAGCTTGGGAGCGGGGCACTACGAGCAGTACTTC,TRBD2,-,TRBV11-2,TRBJ2-7
CATSGGETYEQYF,TGTGCCACCAGCGGAGGCGAAACCTACGAGCAGTACTTC,-,-,TRBV15,TRBJ2-7
CASSLITDTQYF,TGTGCCAGCAGCCTAATAACAGATACGCAGTATTTT,-,-,TRBV3-1/TRBV3-2,TRBJ2-3
CASSQEQDLGEQYF,TGTGCCAGCAGCCAGGAACAGGACCTCGGCGAGCAGTACTTC,-,once,TRBV5-4,TRBJ2-7
CASRKQGNTGELFF,TGTGCCAGCAGAAAACAGGGGAACACCGGGGAGCTGTTTTTT,-,-,TRBV5-8,TRBJ2-2
CASNNYRYTEAFF,TGTGCCAGCAATAACTACAGGTACACTGAAGCTTTCTTT,-,-,TRBV6-5,TRBJ1-1
CASSQENSGNIAAKNIQYF,TGTGCCAGCAGCCAAGAAAATAGCGGCAATATCGCGGCCAAAAACATTCAGTACTTC,-,-,TRBV14,TRBJ2-4
CASKGQGDSYEQYF,TGTGCCAGCAAGGGACAGGGGGACTCCTACGAGCAGTACTTC,TRBD1,-,TRBV2,TRBJ2-7
CASSSPGSAYNEQFF,TGTGCCAGTAGTTCACCCGGGTCAGCGTACAATGAGCAGTTCTTC,-,-,TRBV19,TRBJ2-1
CASSHPTSGVYTDTQYF,TGCGCCAGCAGCCATCCGACTAGCGGGGTGTATACAGATACGCAGTATTTT,TRBD2,-,TRBV4-1,TRBJ2-3
CASSEDRVNEQFF,TGTGCCAGTAGTGAGGACAGGGTCAATGAGCAGTTCTTC,TRBD1,-,TRBV19,TRBJ2-1
CASSQVAGETQYF,TGCGCCAGCAGCCAAGTTGCAGGAGAGACCCAGTACTTC,-,-,TRBV4-1,TRBJ2-5
CASSPFRAGASYEQYF,TGTGCCAGCAGCCCTTTTCGGGCGGGGGCCTCCTACGAGCAGTACTTC,-,-,TRBV3-1/TRBV3-2,TRBJ2-7
CASGDRAQETQYF,TGTGCCAGCGGAGACAGGGCTCAAGAGACCCAGTACTTC,TRBD1,-,TRBV12-3/TRBV12-4,TRBJ2-5
CSAQGFATNEKLFF,TGCAGCGCGCAGGGATTTGCAACTAATGAAAAACTGTTTTTT,-,-,TRBV29-1,TRBJ1-4
CSVEEPRRQETQYF,TGCAGCGTTGAAGAACCCCGACGGCAGGAAACCCAGTACTTC,-,-,TRBV29-1,TRBJ2-5
CASSYNNLGTGSSNQPQHF,TGTGCCAGCAGCTATAATAACCTCGGGACAGGGAGTAGCAATCAGCCCCAGCATTTT,TRBD1,-,TRBV7-8,TRBJ1-5
CASSSTSGGNTDTQYF,TGTGCCAGCAGCTCCACTAGCGGGGGTAACACAGATACGCAGTATTTT,TRBD2,-,TRBV7-6,TRBJ2-3
CASSRGQGSYNEQFF,TGTGCCAGCAGCCGGGGACAGGGCTCCTACAATGAGCAGTTCTTC,TRBD1,-,TRBV28,TRBJ2-1
CASSGQVGGELFF,TGTGCCAGTAGTGGGCAGGTTGGCGGGGAGCTGTTTTTT,-,-,TRBV19,TRBJ2-2
CASSPGRRRWSASYEQYF,TGCGCCAGCAGCCCGGGCCGCCGGAGGTGGTCGGCCTCCTACGAGCAGTACTTC,-,-,TRBV5-1,TRBJ2-7
CASSFRTGTQPQHF,TGTGCCAGCAGTTTTAGGACAGGGACTCAGCCCCAGCATTTT,TRBD1,-,TRBV28,TRBJ1-5
CASRVLAGVTNEQFF,TGTGCCAGCAGGGTACTAGCGGGGGTCACCAATGAGCAGTTCTTC,TRBD2,-,TRBV6-6,TRBJ2-1
CASSLRWDSEEQFF,TGTGCCAGCAGCTTGCGCTGGGACTCCGAGGAGCAGTTCTTC,-,many,TRBV11-2,TRBJ2-1
CASSLKEGTVRGYTF,TGTGCCAGCAGCCTCAAAGAAGGGACAGTCCGCGGCTACACCTTC,TRBD1,once,TRBV3-1/TRBV3-2,TRBJ1-2
CASLEPAKNIQYF,TGTGCCAGTTTGGAGCCAGCCAAAAACATTCAGTACTTC,-,once,TRBV19,TRBJ2-4
CATSEAGVAKNIQYF,TGTGCCACCAGTGAAGCGGGGGTAGCCAAAAACATTCAGTACTTC,TRBD2,-,TRBV24-1,TRBJ2-4